This T cell receptor (beta chain) was sequenced for a study of shared clonotypes between healthy human individuals. The method was immunoSEQ multiplex PCR; TCRdb's version includes in-frame clones alone and lacks a portion of them. The repertoire holds approximately 1,500,000 clones, about 96% seen once, with over 1% in the top ten. This receptor was obtained from a man aged 25-45 years in good health. Material for sequencing was naive CD4+ T cells sorted from blood. Documented subset: CD45RA+ positively selected.

This CDR3 is CASSPWDRGEQFF. The CDR3 DNA is TGTGCCAGCTCACCATGGGACAGGGGTGAGCAGTTCTTC. V and J are TRBV18 and TRBJ2-1; 10 nucleotides line up with TRBD1. The germline V gene encodes CDR1 KGHSH and CDR2 LQKENI. The J segment lost 9 bases and the V segment lost 2 bases, leaving 1 base of the junction unmatched. The CDR3 totals 13 residues.